This TCR beta chain was recorded in a study of T cell changes during pregnancy in multiple sclerosis. Measured with immunoSEQ multiplex PCR; TCRdb has only the in-frame clones, and not every one. The table has about 68,000 clones, around nine tenths seen once. This sequence was found in a female donor with multiple sclerosis, enrolled in a pregnancy study. Specimen: peripheral blood, collected in the third trimester of pregnancy.

CDR3 DNA: TGTGTTTTGGACAGATCGAACACCGGGGAGCTGTTTTTT. Amino acid sequence: CVLDRSNTGELFF. The chain has TRBV30 and TRBJ2-2; possible D gene TRBD1, 6 bases. Germline assignment: CDR1 GTSNPN and CDR2 SVGIG (reference sequence). The CDR3 extends over 13 amino acids. Filled out from reference TRBV30 and TRBJ2-2, the complete variable domain reads SQTIHQWPATLVQPVGSPLSLECTVEGTSNPNLYWYRQAAGRGLQLLFYSVGIGQISSEVPQNLSASRPQDRQFILSSKKLLLSDSGFYLCVLDRSNTGELFFGEGSRLTVL.